The TCR beta chain described here comes from a study of graft-versus-host responses after intestinal transplantation. At the level of the study: Each patient got anti-thymocyte globulin induction, then tacrolimus and steroids for around three years.

Details on this clone: Its antigen remains unknown.

Trimming at V came to 4 bases and at J to 4 bases, leaving 2 bases not matched to a gene. Germline CDR1 MRHNA, CDR2 SNTAGT. The CDR3 has 14 amino acids. Assay used: immunoSEQ multiplex PCR; TCRdb lists only in-frame clones, some missing. The data show about 51,000 clones, 80% to 90% seen once. The source of this sequence is a human donor who was the organ donor for an intestinal transplant. The sequencing used unstimulated CD4+ T cells sorted from spleen or lymph node cells, collected before transplant. The genes are TRBV6-4 and TRBJ1-1, with TRBD1 matching over 11 bases. CDR3 nucleotides: TGTGCCAGCAGTGCCGGGACAGGGGGCACTGAAGCTTTCTTT. Protein sequence: CASSAGTGGTEAFF.